The present entry profiles one T cell receptor (beta chain) with its context. Its antigen is as yet unknown. Profiling relied on immunoSEQ multiplex PCR, and the TCRdb table lists in-frame clones only, not all of them. The table includes over a million clones, approximately 98.5% detected once. The germline V gene has CDR1 LNHDA and CDR2 SQIVND (reference sequence). Trimming cost V 5 bases and J 8 bases, with 12 bases left between them. This CDR3 has 12 amino acids. This record belongs to a study of shared clonotypes between healthy human individuals. Study-level points and caveats: Inspection by rarefaction showed sorted-subset sequencing to be incomplete despite large depth.

Sequencing was carried out using naive CD4+ T cells sorted from blood. Specified subset: CD45RA+ positively selected. V and J are TRBV19 and TRBJ1-2; D gene uncertain. The receptor was derived from a man in his thirties or forties in good health. This CDR3 reads CASSWTAVGYTF. CDR3 DNA: TGTGCCAGTAGTTGGACGGCGGTCGGCTACACCTTC.